This entry lists 20 T cell receptor beta chains sequenced from one sample in a study of blood T cell repertoires in COVID-19. Produced via immunoSEQ multiplex PCR; TCRdb's table is partial and in-frame only. The sample includes 190,000 or so clones, about 89% of them seen just once. The sample was PBMCs or T cells enriched from blood (not recorded which). These receptors were collected from a woman between 18 and 29 years old who had recovered from COVID-19.

This CDR3 reads CASSLRQGMTKNIQYF. Written as DNA, the CDR3 is TGTGCCAGCAGTCTGCGACAGGGCATGACCAAAAACATTCAGTACTTC. The rearrangement uses TRBV2 and TRBJ2-4; TRBD1 matches at 7 bases. The CDR3 runs to 16 residues. Germline CDR1 reads SNHLY; CDR2 reads FYNNEI. J gave up 2 bases and V 5 bases, and 9 bases lay outside the gene matches.

This sequence joins TRBV2 and TRBJ1-5, with D hard to call. CDR3 length: 13 amino acids. Germline V gene data show CDR1 as SNHLY and CDR2 as FYNNEI. V lost 3 bases and J lost 6, with 9 bases in between. The CDR3 here is CASSERLGQPQHF. The CDR3 region has the DNA TGTGCCAGCAGTGAGAGGTTGGGTCAGCCCCAGCATTTT.

The CDR3 bases are TGTGCCAGCAGTCAAAGGGAGGTTCAGTACTTC. Encoded protein: CASSQREVQYF. This chain links TRBV6-5 with TRBJ2-4; possible D gene TRBD2, 6 bases. The CDR3 length is 11 residues. Trimming shortened V by 5 bases and J by 11 bases, and 10 bases separated the two germline ends. Germline V gives CDR1 MNHEY, CDR2 SVGAGI.

This clone was counted once. The CDR3 nucleotides are TGTGCCAGCAGCCCTCCGGGAACTTTAGCCTACGAGCAGTACTTC. It is translated as CASSPPGTLAYEQYF. The chain carries TRBV21-1 and TRBJ2-7; TRBD2 reflects the table's D call only, with no check against the DNA. TRBV21-1 is flagged as a pseudogene. The CDR3 extends over 15 amino acids.

This sequence joins TRBV2 and TRBJ1-4; D is perhaps TRBD1 (6 bases). This CDR3 is 13 amino acids long. Germline V gene lookup returns CDR1 SNHLY and CDR2 FYNNEI. V lost 4 bases, J lost 5 bases, and 8 bases lay in between. CDR3 loop: CASSVGTNEKLFF. The CDR3 nucleotides read TGTGCCAGCAGTGTGGGGACAAATGAAAAACTGTTTTTT.

This chain uses TRBV6-5 with TRBJ1-1; the D is unclear. Germline assignment: CDR1 MNHEY and CDR2 SVGAGI. The CDR3 spans 13 residues. V dropped 1 base and J dropped 10 bases, with 13 bases sitting between them. CDR3: CASSYLSGSVAFF. The CDR3 coding sequence is TGTGCCAGCAGTTACTTATCGGGGTCTGTAGCTTTCTTT.

The chain has TRBV5-3 and TRBJ2-2; D is undetermined. TRBV5-3 is an ORF; its function is uncertain. Between the trimmed V and J ends, which lost 0 bases and 5 bases, there was a span of 8 bases. This CDR3 is 14 amino acids long. The CDR3 spells CARSLASGTGELFF. In DNA, the CDR3 is TGTGCCAGAAGCTTGGCCTCGGGTACCGGGGAGCTGTTTTTT.

The CDR3 region has the DNA TGTGCCAGCAGCCCGGAAAGTTCGGGCTACGAGCAGTACTTC. The encoded protein is CASSPESSGYEQYF. The chain combines TRBV7-9 with TRBJ2-7; D ambiguous. The CDR3 runs 14 residues. CDR1 SEHNR and CDR2 FQNEAQ come from the germline V gene (reference sequence). The V end lost 5 bases, the J end lost 3 bases, and 14 bases lay between the germline ends.

The chain is built from TRBV9 and TRBJ2-2, with 7 nucleotides matching TRBD2. The CDR3 is made up of 17 amino acids. Germline V CDR1 and CDR2: SGDLS, YYNGEE. V shed 0 bases and J 6 bases; nucleotides not matched to a gene: 11. CDR3 in DNA: TGTGCCAGCAGCGTAGGCCCCGTAACTAGCGCCGCCGGGGAGCTGTTTTTT. This encodes CASSVGPVTSAAGELFF.

The chain uses TRBV9 and TRBJ2-7; 8 bases are shared with TRBD1. The CDR3 length is 15 residues. Germline lookup yields CDR1 SGDLS and CDR2 YYNGEE. Trimming removed 5 bases from V and 2 bases from J; junction bases left unmatched: 9. In DNA, the CDR3 is TGTGCCAGCAGTGCAAAAGGACAGGGAGCCTACGAGCAGTACTTC. Its protein product is CASSAKGQGAYEQYF.

The rearrangement links TRBV7-9 to TRBJ1-4; weak D call: TRBD1 (5 bases). From germline, CDR1 is SEHNR and CDR2 FQNEAQ (reference sequence). This CDR3 contains 15 residues. The V end lost 5 bases, the J end lost 0 bases, and 10 bases lay between the germline ends. CDR3 coding DNA: TGTGCCAGCAGCCCGGACACAACAACTAATGAAAAACTGTTTTTT. This sequence encodes CASSPDTTTNEKLFF.

The chain links TRBV9 to TRBJ1-2; 9 bases agree with TRBD1. The CDR3 is 15 residues long. Germline loops: CDR1 SGDLS, CDR2 YYNGEE. The J segment lost 2 bases and the V segment lost 4 bases, leaving 6 bases of the junction unmatched. The CDR3 bases are TGTGCCAGCAGCATAGGGGGACAGGGCAACTATGGCTACACCTTC. Its protein product is CASSIGGQGNYGYTF.

This sequence joins TRBV9 and TRBJ1-2; 9 bases agree with TRBD1. Trimming took 6 bases from V and 3 from J; bases not matched to a gene: 6. The CDR3 contains 14 residues. The germline V gene encodes CDR1 SGDLS and CDR2 YYNGEE. The DNA of the CDR3 is TGTGCCAGCATCGCGGGACAGGGTGACTATGGCTACACCTTC. Translating it yields CASIAGQGDYGYTF.

The V call is TRBV7-3, the J call TRBJ1-2; 9 positions agree with TRBD1. With V trimmed by 2 bases and J by 8 bases, 3 bases remained unmatched. CDR1 SGHTA and CDR2 FQGTGA come from the germline V gene. The CDR3 has 13 amino acids. The DNA of the CDR3 is TGTGCCAGCAGCTTAGGGACAGGGACCGGCTACACCTTC. Translated: CASSLGTGTGYTF. The entire variable domain, with the rest obtained from reference TRBV7-3 and TRBJ1-2, is as follows: GAGVSQTPSNKVTEKGKYVELRCDPISGHTALYWYRQSLGQGPEFLIYFQGTGAADDSGLPNDRFFAVRPEGSVSTLKIQRTERGDSAVYLCASSLGTGTGYTFGSGTRLTVV.

The chain carries TRBV3-1 (or the pseudogene TRBV3-2) and TRBJ2-1; 9 bases match TRBD2. The CDR3 spans 13 residues. J was trimmed by 8 bases and V by 3 bases; bases with no gene match: 2. Per the germline V gene, CDR1 is LGHDT and CDR2 is YNNKEL (reference sequence). Written as DNA, the CDR3 is TGTGCCAGCAGCCAGCGGGGGGGCGATGAGCAGTTCTTC. Amino acid sequence: CASSQRGGDEQFF.

J is TRBJ2-3 and V is TRBV2, with 7 bases identical to TRBD2. Germline loops: CDR1 SNHLY, CDR2 FYNNEI. The CDR3 runs 15 residues. The junction had 8 bases not matched to a gene; V was cut back by 6 bases and J by 2 bases. The CDR3 DNA sequence: TGTGCCAGCAGAATTCGACTAGCCTACACAGATACGCAGTATTTT. Translation gives CASRIRLAYTDTQYF.

The chain is built from TRBV10-1 and TRBJ1-3; 8 nucleotides align to TRBD1. This CDR3 spans 14 amino acids. CDR1 WNHNN and CDR2 SYGVQD come from the germline V gene (reference sequence). Germline trimming cut 5 bases from V and 4 bases from J; bases unmatched to any gene: 4. The CDR3 protein is CASSPGTGGNTIYF. Written as DNA, the CDR3 is TGCGCCAGCAGTCCCGGGACAGGAGGAAACACCATATATTTT.

This sequence joins TRBV18 and TRBJ1-1, with D tentatively TRBD1 (6 bases). CDR1 is KGHSH, CDR2 LQKENI, per germline. The length of the CDR3 is 16 residues. Trimming stripped 1 base from V and 2 bases from J, with 14 bases between. CDR3: CASSPRLGQVNTEAFF. The CDR3 coding sequence is TGTGCCAGCTCACCACGACTGGGACAAGTAAACACTGAAGCTTTCTTT.

The rearrangement links TRBV28 to TRBJ1-2; 7 bases map to TRBD1. This CDR3 is built from 14 residues. Unmatched junction bases numbered 4, after V lost 3 bases and J lost 3 bases. Germline CDR1 MDHEN, CDR2 SYDVKM. The CDR3 sequence: CASSFGTAHYGYTF. CDR3 DNA: TGTGCCAGCAGTTTTGGGACAGCCCACTATGGCTACACCTTC.

The V call is TRBV3-1 (or the pseudogene TRBV3-2), the J call TRBJ1-3; D is unclear. V dropped 4 bases and J dropped 0 bases, with 4 bases sitting between them. The V gene's germline CDR1 is LGHDT and CDR2 YNNKEL (reference sequence). This CDR3 is built from 13 residues. The DNA of the CDR3 is TGTGCCAGCAGCCTTCTCTCTGGAAACACCATATATTTT. Translated, it gives CASSLLSGNTIYF.